This TCR beta chain was recovered during a study of read filtering for tumor transcriptome and immune sequencing. Molecular barcoded adaptors covering alpha/delta and beta/gamma chains were used on roughly 400 ng RNA. TCRdb re-called the reads through MiXCR, storing one row per CDR3 protein. The profile shows 46,000 or so distinct CDR3 sequences, less than 20% of them singletons. Trimming pared 5 bases from V and 0 bases from J, leaving 13 bases between. The CDR3 covers 15 residues. The germline V gene has CDR1 SGHTA and CDR2 FQGNSA. Study observations and caveats: IR-seq and RNA-seq agreed better without single-read clonotypes.

This clonotype was counted many times. Its matching antigen is unknown. Bone marrow was sampled from every patient at the time of active disease. The receptor was isolated from a donor at least 40 years old with multiple myeloma. The rearrangement joins TRBV7-2 to TRBJ1-1; no firm D call. The sequencing sample was made of a population of CD138-negative cells sorted from bone marrow. The CDR3 is CASSPLLTVNTEAFF. The CDR3, as DNA: TGTGCCAGCAGCCCCCTTTTAACAGTGAACACTGAAGCTTTCTTT.